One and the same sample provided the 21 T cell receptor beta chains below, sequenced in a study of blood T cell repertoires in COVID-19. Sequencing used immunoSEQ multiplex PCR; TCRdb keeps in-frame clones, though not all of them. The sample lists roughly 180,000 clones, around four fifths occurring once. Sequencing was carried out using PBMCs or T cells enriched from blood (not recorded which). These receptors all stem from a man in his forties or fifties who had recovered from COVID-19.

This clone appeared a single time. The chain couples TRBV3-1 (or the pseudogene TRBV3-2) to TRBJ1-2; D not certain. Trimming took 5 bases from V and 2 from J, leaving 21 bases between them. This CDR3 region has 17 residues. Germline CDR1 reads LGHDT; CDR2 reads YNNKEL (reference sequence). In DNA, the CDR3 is TGTGCCAGCAGCAGACTCTCCACCCCACTGAGAAACTATGGCTACACCTTC. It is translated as CASSRLSTPLRNYGYTF.

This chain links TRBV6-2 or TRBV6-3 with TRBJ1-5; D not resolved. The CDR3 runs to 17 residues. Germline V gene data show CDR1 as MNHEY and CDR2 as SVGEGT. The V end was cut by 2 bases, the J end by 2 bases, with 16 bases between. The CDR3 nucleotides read TGTGCCAGCAGTTACAGGCGGAACCCCGCAGGCAATCAGCCCCAGCATTTT. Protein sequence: CASSYRRNPAGNQPQHF.

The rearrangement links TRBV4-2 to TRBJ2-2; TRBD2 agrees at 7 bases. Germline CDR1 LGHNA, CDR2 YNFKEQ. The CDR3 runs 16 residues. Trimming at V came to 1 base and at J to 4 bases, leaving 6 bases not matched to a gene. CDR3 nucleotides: TGTGCCAGCAGCCAAGGTACGGGAGGAGGCACCGGGGAGCTGTTTTTT. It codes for CASSQGTGGGTGELFF.

This CDR3 is CASSEEHWNTEAFF. The CDR3, as DNA: TGTGCCAGCAGCGAGGAACACTGGAACACTGAAGCTTTCTTT. The V gene is TRBV6-4, the J gene TRBJ1-1; no reliable D call. Germline V CDR1 and CDR2: MRHNA, SNTAGT. Trimming cost V 6 bases and J 1 base, with 12 bases left between them. This CDR3 is built from 14 residues.

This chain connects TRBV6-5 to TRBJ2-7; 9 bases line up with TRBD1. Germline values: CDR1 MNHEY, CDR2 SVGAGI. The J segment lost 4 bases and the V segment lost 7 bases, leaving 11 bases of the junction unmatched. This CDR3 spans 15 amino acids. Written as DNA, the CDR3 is TGTGCCAGCAAACCCAGGTGGGGACAGGGATACGAGCAGTACTTC. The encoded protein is CASKPRWGQGYEQYF.

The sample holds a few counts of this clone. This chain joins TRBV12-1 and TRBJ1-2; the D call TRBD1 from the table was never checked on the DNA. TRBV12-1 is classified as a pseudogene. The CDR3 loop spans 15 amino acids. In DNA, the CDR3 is TGTGCCAGCAGCTGGGGACAGCCACCCTACTATGGCTACACCTTC. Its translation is CASSWGQPPYYGYTF.

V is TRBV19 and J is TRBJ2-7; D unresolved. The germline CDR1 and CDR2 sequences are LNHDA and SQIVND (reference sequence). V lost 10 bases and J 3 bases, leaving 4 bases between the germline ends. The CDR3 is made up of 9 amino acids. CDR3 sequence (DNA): TGTGCCACCATCTACGAGCAGTACGTC. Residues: CATIYEQYV.

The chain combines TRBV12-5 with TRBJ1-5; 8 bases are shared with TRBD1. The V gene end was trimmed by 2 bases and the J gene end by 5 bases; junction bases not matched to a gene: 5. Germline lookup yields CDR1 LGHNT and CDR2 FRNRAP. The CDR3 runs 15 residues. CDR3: CASGLFTGGHQPQHF. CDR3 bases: TGTGCTAGTGGTTTGTTTACAGGGGGTCATCAGCCCCAGCATTTT.

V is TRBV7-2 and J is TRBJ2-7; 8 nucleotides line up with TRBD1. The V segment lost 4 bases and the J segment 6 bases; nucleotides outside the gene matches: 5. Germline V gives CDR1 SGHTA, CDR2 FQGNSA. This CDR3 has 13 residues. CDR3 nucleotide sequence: TGTGCCAGCAGCTCCTGGACAGGGATCGAGCAGTACTTC. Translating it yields CASSSWTGIEQYF. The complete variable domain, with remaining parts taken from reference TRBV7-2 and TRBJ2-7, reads GAGVSQSPSNKVTEKGKDVELRCDPISGHTALYWYRQSLGQGLEFLIYFQGNSAPDKSGLPSDRFSAERTGGSVSTLTIQRTQQEDSAVYLCASSSWTGIEQYFGPGTRLTVT.

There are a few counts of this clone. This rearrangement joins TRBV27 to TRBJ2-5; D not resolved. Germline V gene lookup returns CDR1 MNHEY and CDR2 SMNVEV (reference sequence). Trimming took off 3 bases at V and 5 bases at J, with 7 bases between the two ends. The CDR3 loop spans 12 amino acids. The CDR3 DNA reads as TGTGCCAGCAGTTTGAACTGGGAGACCCAGTACTTC. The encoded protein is CASSLNWETQYF.

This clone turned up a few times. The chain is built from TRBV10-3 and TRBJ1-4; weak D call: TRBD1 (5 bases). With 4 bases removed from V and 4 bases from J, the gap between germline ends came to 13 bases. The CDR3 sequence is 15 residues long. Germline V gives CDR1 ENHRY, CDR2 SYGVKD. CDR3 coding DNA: TGTGCCATCAGTGGAGACACCGGACATAATGAAAAACTGTTTTTT. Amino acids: CAISGDTGHNEKLFF.

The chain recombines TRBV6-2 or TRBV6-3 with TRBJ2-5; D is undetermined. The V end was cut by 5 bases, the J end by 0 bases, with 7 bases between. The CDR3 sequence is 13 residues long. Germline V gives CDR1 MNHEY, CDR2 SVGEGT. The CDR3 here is CASSLQYQETQYF. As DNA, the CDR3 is TGTGCCAGCAGTCTACAGTACCAAGAGACCCAGTACTTC.

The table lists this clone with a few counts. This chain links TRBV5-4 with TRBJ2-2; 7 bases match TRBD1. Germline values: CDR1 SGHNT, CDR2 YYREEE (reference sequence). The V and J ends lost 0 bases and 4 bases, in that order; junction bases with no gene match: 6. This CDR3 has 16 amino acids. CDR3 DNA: TGTGCCAGCAGCTTGGCGGCCGGGACAGCCACCGGGGAGCTGTTTTTT. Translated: CASSLAAGTATGELFF.

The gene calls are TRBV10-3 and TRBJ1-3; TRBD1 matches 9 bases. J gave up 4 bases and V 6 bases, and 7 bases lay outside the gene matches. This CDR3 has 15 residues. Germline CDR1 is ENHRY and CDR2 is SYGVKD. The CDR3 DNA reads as TGTGCCATCAGCCCGGGACAGGGAAAGGGAAACACCATATATTTT. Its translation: CAISPGQGKGNTIYF.

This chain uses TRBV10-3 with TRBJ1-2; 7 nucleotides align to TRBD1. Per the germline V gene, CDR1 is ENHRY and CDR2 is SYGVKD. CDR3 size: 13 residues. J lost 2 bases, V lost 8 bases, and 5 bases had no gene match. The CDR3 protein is CAIAGQLNYGYTF. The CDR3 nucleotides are TGTGCCATCGCGGGACAGCTCAACTATGGCTACACCTTC.

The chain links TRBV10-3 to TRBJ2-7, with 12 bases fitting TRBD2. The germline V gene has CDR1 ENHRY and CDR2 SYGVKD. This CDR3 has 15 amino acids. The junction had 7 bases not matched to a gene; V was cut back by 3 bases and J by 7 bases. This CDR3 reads CAISDRLAGEYEQYF. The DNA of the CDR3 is TGTGCCATCAGTGATAGACTAGCGGGAGAATATGAGCAGTACTTC.

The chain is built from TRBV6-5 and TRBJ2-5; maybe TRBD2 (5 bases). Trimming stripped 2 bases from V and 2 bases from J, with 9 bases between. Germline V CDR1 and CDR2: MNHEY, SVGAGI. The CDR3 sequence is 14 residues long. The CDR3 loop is CASSYQSGQETQYF. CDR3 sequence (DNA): TGTGCCAGCAGTTACCAAAGCGGACAAGAGACCCAGTACTTC.

The CDR3 reads CASSQSNQPQHF. CDR3 coding DNA: TGTGCCAGCAGTCAGTCCAATCAGCCCCAGCATTTT. The rearrangement uses TRBV6-5 and TRBJ1-5; D gene uncertain. The CDR3 has 12 amino acids. The germline CDR1 and CDR2 sequences are MNHEY and SVGAGI. Trimming took 5 bases from V and 3 from J, leaving 5 bases between them.

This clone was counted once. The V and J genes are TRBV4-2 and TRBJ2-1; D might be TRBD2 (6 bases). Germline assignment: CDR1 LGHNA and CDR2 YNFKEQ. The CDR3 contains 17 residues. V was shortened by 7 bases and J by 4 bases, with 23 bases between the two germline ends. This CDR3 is CASTLREAGAGYNEQFF. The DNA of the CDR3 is TGTGCCAGCACCCTCAGGGAAGCGGGCGCGGGTTACAATGAGCAGTTCTTC.

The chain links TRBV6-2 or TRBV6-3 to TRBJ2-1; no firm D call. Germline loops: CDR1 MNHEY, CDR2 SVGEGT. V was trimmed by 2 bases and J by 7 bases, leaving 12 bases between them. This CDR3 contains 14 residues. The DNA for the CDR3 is TGTGCCAGCAGTTACGGGCTACTCGCGAATGAGCAGTTCTTC. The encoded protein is CASSYGLLANEQFF.

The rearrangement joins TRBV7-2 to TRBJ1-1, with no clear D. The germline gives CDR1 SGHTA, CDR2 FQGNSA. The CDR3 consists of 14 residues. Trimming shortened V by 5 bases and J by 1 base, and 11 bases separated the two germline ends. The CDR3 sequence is CASSQVNGNTEAFF. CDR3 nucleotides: TGTGCCAGCAGCCAGGTTAATGGGAACACTGAAGCTTTCTTT.